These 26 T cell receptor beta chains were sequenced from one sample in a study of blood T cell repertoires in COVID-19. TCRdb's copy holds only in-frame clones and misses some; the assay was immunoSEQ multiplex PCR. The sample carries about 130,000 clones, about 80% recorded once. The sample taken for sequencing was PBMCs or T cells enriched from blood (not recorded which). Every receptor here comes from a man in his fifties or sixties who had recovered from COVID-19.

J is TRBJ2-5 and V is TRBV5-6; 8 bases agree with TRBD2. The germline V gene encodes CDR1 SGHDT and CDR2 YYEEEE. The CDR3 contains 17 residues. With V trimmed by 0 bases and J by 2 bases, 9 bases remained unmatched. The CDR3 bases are TGTGCCAGCAGCTTGGCCGGGGGGGGCCTAGGGCAAGAGACCCAGTACTTC. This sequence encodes CASSLAGGGLGQETQYF.

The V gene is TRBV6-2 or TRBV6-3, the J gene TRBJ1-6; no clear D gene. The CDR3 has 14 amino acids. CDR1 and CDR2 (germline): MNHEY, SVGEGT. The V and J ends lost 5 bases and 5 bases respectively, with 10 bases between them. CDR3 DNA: TGTGCCAGCAGTCTAACCCTGGATAATTCACCCCTCCACTTT. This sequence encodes CASSLTLDNSPLHF.

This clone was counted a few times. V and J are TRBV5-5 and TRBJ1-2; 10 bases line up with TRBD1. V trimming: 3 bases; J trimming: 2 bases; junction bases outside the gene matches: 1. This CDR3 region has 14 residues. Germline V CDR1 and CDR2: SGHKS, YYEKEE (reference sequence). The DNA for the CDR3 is TGTGCCAGCAGCTCGGGACAGGGGAACTATGGCTACACCTTC. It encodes CASSSGQGNYGYTF.

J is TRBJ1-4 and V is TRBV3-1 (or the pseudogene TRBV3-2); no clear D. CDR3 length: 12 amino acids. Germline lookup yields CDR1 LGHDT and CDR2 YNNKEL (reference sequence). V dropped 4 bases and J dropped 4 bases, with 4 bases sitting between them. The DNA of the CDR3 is TGTGCCAGCAGCCCTCGTAATGAAAAACTGTTTTTT. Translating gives CASSPRNEKLFF.

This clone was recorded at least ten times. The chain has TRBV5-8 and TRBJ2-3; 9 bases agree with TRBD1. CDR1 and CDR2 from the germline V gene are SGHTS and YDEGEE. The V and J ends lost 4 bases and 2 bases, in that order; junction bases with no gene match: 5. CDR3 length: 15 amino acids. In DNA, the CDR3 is TGTGCCAGCAGCAGGACAGGGGACAACACAGATACGCAGTATTTT. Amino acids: CASSRTGDNTDTQYF.

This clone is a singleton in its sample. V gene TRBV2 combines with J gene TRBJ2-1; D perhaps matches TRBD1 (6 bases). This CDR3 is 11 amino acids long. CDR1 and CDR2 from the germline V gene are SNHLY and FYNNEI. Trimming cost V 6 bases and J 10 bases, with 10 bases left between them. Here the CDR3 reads CASSSDSEQFF. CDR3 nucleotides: TGTGCCAGCAGCTCGGACAGCGAGCAGTTCTTC.

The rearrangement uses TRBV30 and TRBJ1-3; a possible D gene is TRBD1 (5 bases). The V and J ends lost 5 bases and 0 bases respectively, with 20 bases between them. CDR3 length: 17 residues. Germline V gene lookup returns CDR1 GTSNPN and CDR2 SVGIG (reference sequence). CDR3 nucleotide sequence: TGTGCCTGGGGGACCCCAAGACAGTTCATCTCTGGAAACACCATATATTTT. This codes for CAWGTPRQFISGNTIYF.

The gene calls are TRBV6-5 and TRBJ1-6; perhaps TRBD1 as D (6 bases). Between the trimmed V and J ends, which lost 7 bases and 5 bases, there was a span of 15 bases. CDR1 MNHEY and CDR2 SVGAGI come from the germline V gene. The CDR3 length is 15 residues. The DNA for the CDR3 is TGTGCCAGCACCTACTCCGGGACAAATAATTCACCCCTCCACTTT. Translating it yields CASTYSGTNNSPLHF.

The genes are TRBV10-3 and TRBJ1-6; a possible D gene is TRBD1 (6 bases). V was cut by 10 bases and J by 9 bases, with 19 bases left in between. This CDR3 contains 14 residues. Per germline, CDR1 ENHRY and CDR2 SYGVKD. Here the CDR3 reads CATQGGGVGSPLHF. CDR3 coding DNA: TGTGCCACGCAGGGAGGGGGAGTAGGTTCACCCCTCCACTTT.

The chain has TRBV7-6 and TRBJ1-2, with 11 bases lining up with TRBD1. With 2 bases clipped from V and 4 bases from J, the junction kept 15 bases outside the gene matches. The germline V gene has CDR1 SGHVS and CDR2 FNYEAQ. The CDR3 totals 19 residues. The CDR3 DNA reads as TGTGCCAGCAGCTTAATCCCACCCACCCCGGACAGGGGGCTCTATGGCTACACCTTC. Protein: CASSLIPPTPDRGLYGYTF. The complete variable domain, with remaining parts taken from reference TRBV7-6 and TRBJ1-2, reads GAGVSQSPRYKVTKRGQDVALRCDPISGHVSLYWYRQALGQGPEFLTYFNYEAQQDKSGLPNDRFSAERPEGSISTLTIQRTEQRDSAMYRCASSLIPPTPDRGLYGYTFGSGTRLTVV.

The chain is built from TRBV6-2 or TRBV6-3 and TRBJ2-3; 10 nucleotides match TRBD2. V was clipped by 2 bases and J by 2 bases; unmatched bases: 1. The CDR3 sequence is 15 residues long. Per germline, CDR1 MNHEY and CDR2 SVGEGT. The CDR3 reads CASSYGTSDTDTQYF. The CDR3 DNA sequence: TGTGCCAGCAGTTACGGGACTAGCGACACAGATACGCAGTATTTT.

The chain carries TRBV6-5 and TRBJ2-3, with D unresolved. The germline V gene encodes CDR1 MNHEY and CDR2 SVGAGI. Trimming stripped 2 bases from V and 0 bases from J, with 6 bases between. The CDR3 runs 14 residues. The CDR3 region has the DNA TGTGCCAGCAGTTACGTCACAAGCACAGATACGCAGTATTTT. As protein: CASSYVTSTDTQYF.

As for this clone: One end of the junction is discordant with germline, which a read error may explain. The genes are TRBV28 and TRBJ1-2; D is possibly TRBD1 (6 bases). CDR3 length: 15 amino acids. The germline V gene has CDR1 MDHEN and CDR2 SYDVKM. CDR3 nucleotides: TGTGCCACCAGTATCCACAGGGCCGACAACTATGGCTACACCTTC. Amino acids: CATSIHRADNYGYTF.

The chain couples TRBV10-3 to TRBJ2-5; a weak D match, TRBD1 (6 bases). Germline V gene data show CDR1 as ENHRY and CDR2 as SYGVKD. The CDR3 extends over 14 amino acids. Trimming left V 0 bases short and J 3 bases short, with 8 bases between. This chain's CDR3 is CAISESGQEETQYF. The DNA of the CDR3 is TGTGCCATCAGTGAGTCGGGACAAGAAGAGACCCAGTACTTC.

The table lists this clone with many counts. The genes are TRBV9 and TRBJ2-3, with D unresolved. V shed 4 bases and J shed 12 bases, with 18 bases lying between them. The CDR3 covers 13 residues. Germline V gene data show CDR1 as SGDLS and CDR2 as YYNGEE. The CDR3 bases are TGTGCCAGCAGCACGAGCACTCAGGTTACACAGTATTTT. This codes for CASSTSTQVTQYF.

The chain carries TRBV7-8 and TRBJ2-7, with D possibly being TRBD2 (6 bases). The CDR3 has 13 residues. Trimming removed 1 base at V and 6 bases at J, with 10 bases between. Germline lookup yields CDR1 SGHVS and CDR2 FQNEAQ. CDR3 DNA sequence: TGTGCCAGCAGCTTAGTCCAGGGAGGCGAGCAGTACTTC. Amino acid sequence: CASSLVQGGEQYF.

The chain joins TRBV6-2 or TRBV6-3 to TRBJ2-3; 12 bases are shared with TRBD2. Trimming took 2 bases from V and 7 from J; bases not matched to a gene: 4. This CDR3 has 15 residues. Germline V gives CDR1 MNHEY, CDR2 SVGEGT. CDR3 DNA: TGTGCCAGCAGTTACACAGGACTAGCGGGGAATACGCAGTATTTT. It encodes CASSYTGLAGNTQYF.

The CDR3 region is CASTGTSGGNEQFF. CDR3 coding DNA: TGTGCCAGCACCGGGACTAGCGGGGGGAATGAGCAGTTCTTC. The chain has TRBV6-5 and TRBJ2-1; 15 bases are shared with TRBD2. Trimming at V came to 7 bases and at J to 7 bases, leaving 2 bases not matched to a gene. The germline V gene encodes CDR1 MNHEY and CDR2 SVGAGI. The CDR3 has 14 amino acids.

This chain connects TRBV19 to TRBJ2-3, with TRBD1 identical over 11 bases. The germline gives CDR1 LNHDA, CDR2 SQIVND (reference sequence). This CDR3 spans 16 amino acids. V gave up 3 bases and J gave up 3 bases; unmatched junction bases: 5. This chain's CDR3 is CASSIRDRGKTDTQYF. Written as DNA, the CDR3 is TGTGCCAGTAGTATTCGGGACAGGGGGAAGACAGATACGCAGTATTTT.

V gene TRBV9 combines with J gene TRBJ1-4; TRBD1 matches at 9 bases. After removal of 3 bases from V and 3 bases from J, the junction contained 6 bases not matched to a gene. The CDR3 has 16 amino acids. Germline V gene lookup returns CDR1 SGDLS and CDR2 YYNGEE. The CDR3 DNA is TGTGCCAGCAGCGAACAGGGGGCGCGGGCTAATGAAAAACTGTTTTTT. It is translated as CASSEQGARANEKLFF.

The DNA of the CDR3 is TGCGCCAGCAGCCATCGGGCTAGCGGGGGGACTTTGGCACCAGATACGCAGTATTTT. This encodes CASSHRASGGTLAPDTQYF. The genes are TRBV4-3 and TRBJ2-3; 11 positions agree with TRBD2. Germline lookup yields CDR1 LGHNA and CDR2 YSLEER. V dropped 3 bases and J dropped 4; count of bases not matched to a gene: 15. CDR3 length: 19 residues.

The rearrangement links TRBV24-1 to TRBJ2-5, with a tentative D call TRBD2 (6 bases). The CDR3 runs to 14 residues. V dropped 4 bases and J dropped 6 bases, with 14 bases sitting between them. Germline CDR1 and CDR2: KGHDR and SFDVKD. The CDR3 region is CATSDGSREKTQYF. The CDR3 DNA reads TGTGCCACCAGTGACGGGAGCAGGGAGAAGACCCAGTACTTC.

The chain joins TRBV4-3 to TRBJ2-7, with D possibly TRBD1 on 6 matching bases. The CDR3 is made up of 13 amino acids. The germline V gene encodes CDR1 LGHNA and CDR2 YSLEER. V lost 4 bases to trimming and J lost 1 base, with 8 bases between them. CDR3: CASSPGQSYEQYF. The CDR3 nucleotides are TGCGCCAGCAGCCCCGGACAGTCCTACGAGCAGTACTTC.

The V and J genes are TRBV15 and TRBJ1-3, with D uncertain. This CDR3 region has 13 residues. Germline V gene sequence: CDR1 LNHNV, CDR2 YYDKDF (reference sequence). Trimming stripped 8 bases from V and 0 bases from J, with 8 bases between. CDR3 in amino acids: CATERGSGNTIYF. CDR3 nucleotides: TGTGCCACCGAGCGGGGCTCTGGAAACACCATATATTTT.

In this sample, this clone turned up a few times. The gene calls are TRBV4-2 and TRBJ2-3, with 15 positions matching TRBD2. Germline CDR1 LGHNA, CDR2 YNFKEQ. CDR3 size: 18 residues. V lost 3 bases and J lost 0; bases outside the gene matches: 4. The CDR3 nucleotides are TGTGCCAGCAGCCACCGTGGACTAGCGGGGGGGAGCACAGATACGCAGTATTTT. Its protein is CASSHRGLAGGSTDTQYF.

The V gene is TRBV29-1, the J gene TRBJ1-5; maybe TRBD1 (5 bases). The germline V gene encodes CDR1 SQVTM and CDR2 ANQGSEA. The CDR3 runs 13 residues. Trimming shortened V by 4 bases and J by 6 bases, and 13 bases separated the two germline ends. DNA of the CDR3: TGCAGCGTTGGGGTGAATCAGGGTCAGCCCCAGCATTTT. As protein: CSVGVNQGQPQHF.